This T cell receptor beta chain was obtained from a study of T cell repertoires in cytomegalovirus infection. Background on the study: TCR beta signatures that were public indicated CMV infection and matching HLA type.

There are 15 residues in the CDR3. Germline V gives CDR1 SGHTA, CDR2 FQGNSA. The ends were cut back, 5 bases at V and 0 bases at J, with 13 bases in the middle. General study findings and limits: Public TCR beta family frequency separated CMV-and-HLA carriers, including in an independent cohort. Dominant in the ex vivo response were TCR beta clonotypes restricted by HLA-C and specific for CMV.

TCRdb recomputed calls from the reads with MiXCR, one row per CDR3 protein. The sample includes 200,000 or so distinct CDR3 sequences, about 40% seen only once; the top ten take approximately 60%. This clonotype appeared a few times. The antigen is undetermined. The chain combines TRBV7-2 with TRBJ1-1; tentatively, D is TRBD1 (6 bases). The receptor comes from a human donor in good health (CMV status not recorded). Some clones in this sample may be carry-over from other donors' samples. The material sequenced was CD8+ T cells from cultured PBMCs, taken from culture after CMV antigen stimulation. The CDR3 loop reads CASSPLGTMNTEAFF. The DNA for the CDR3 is TGTGCCAGCAGCCCGCTAGGGACAATGAACACTGAAGCTTTCTTT. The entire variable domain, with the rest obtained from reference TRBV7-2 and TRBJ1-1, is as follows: GAGVSQSPSNKVTEKGKDVELRCDPISGHTALYWYRQSLGQGLEFLIYFQGNSAPDKSGLPSDRFSAERTGGSVSTLTIQRTQQEDSAVYLCASSPLGTMNTEAFFGQGTRLTVV.